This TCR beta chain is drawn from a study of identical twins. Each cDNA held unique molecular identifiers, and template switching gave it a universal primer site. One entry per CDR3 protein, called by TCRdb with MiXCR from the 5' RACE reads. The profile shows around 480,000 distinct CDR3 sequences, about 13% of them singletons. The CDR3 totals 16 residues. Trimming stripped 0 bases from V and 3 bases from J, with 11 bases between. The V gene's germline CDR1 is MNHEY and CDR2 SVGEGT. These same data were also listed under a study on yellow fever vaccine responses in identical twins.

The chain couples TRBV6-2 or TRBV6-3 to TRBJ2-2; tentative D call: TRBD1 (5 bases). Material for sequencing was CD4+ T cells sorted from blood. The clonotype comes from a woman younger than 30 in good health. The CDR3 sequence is CASSYSGRVDTGELFF. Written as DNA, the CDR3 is TGTGCCAGCAGTTACTCGGGCAGGGTTGACACCGGGGAGCTGTTTTTT.